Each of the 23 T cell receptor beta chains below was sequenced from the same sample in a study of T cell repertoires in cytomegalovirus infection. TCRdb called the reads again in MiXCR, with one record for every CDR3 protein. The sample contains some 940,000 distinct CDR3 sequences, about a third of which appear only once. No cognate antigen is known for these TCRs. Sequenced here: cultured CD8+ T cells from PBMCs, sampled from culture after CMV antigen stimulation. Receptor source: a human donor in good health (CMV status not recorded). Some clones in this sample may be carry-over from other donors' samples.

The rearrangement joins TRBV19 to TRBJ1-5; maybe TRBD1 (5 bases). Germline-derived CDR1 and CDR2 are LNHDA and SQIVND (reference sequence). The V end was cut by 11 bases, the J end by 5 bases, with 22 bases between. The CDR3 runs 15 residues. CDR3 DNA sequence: TGTGCCTTTCCCCCCGGGACCCCAGTGGATCAGCCCCAGCATTTT. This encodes CAFPPGTPVDQPQHF.

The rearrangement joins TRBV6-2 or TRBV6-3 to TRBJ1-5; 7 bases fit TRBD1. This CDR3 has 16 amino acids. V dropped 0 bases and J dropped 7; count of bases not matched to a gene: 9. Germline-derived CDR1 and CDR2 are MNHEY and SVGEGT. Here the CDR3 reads CASSYSRGGGGQPQHF. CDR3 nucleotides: TGTGCCAGCAGTTACTCTCGAGGAGGGGGCGGACAGCCCCAGCATTTT.

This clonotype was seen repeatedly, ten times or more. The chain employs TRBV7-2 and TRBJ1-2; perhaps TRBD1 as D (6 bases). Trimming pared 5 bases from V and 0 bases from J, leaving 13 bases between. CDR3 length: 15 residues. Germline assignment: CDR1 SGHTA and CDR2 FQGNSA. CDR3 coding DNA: TGTGCCAGCAGCAGGGGGGACACTGCTAACTATGGCTACACCTTC. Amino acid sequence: CASSRGDTANYGYTF. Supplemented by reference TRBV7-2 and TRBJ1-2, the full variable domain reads GAGVSQSPSNKVTEKGKDVELRCDPISGHTALYWYRQSLGQGLEFLIYFQGNSAPDKSGLPSDRFSAERTGGSVSTLTIQRTQQEDSAVYLCASSRGDTANYGYTFGSGTRLTVV.

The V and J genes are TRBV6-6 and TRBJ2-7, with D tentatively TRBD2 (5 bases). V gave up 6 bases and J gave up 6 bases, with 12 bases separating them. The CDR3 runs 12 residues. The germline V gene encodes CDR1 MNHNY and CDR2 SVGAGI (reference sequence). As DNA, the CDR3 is TGTGCCAGCAGCCCGGTCGGGGTCGAGCAGTACGTC. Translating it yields CASSPVGVEQYV.

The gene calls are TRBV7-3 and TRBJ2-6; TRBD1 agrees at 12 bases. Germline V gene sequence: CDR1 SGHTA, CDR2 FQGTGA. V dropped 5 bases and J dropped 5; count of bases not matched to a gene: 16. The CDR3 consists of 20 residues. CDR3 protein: CASSPGGTGGPKVWANVLTF. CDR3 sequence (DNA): TGTGCCAGCAGCCCGGGAGGGACAGGGGGCCCAAAGGTCTGGGCCAACGTCCTGACTTTC.

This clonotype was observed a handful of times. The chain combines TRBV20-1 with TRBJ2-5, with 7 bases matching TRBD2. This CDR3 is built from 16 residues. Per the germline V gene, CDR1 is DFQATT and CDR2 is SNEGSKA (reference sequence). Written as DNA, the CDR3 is TGCAGCCCCTTCTACCCTGGGGGGGGGGTCCAAGAGACCCAGTACTTC. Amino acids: CSPFYPGGGVQETQYF.

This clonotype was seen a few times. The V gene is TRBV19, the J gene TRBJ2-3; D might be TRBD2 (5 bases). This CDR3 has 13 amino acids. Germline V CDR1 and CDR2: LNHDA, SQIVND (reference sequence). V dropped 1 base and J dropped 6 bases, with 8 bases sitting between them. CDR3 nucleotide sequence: TGTGCCAGTAGTATAGTGGCTAGCGATACGCAGTATTTT. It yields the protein CASSIVASDTQYF.

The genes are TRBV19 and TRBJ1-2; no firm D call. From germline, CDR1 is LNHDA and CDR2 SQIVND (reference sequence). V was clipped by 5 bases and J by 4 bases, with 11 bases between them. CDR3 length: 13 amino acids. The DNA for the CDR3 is TGTGCCAGTAGTGTCCCAGGCGCCTATGGCTACACCTTC. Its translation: CASSVPGAYGYTF.

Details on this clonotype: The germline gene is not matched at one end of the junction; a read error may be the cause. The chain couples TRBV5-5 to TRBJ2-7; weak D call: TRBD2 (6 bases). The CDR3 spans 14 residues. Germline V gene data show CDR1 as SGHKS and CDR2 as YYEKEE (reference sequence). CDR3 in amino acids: CASSLGWDSNEQYF. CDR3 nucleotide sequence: TGTGCCAGCAGCTTGGGATGGGACTCCAACGAGCAGTACTTC. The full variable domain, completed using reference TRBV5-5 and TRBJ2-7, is DAGVTQSPTHLIKTRGQQVTLRCSPISGHKSVSWYQQVLGQGPQFIFQYYEKEERGRGNFPDRFSARQFPNYSSELNVNALLLGDSALYLCASSLGWDSNEQYFGPGTRLTVT.

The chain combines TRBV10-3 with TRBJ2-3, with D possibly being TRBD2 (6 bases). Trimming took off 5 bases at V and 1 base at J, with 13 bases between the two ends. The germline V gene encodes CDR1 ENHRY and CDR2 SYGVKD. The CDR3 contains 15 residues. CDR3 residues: CAISNPGLGTDTQYF. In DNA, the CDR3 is TGTGCCATCAGTAACCCGGGACTGGGCACAGATACGCAGTATTTT.

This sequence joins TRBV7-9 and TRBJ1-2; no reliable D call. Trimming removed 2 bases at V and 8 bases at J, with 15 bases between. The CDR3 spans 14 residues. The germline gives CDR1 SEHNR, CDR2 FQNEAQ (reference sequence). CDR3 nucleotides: TGTGCCAGCAGCTTAATCCAGGACGAGGTCGGCTACACCTTC. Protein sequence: CASSLIQDEVGYTF.

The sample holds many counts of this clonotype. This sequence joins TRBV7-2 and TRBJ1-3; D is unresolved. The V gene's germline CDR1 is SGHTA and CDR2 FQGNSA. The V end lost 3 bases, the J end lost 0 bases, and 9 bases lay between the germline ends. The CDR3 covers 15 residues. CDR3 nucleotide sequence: TGTGCCAGCAGCTTTTCAGATTTCTCTGGAAACACCATATATTTT. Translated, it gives CASSFSDFSGNTIYF.

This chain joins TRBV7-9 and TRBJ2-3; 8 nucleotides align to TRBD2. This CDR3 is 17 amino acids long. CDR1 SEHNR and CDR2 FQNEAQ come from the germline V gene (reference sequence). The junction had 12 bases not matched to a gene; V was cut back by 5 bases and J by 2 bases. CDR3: CASSPPERGRPTDTQYF. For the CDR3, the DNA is TGTGCCAGCAGCCCTCCGGAGCGGGGGCGCCCCACAGATACGCAGTATTTT.

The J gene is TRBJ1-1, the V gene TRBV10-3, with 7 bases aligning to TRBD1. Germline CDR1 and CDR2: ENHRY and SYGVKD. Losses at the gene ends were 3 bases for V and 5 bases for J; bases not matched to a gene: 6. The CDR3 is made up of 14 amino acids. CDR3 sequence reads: CAISDDRDETEAFF. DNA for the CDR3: TGTGCCATCAGTGACGACAGGGATGAAACTGAAGCTTTCTTT.

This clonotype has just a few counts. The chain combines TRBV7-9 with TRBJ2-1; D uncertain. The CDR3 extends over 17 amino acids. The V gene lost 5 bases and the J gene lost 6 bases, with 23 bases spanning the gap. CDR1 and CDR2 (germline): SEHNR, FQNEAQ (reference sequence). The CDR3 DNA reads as TGTGCCAGCAGCCCCACGGACCCCAGGTCGAGTCTCAATGAGCAGTTCTTC. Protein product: CASSPTDPRSSLNEQFF.

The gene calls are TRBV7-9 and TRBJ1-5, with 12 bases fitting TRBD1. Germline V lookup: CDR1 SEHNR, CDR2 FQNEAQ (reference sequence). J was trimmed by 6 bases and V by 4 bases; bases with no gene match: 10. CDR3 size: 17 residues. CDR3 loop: CASSSLVEGQGAQPQHF. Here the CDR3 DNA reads TGTGCCAGCAGCTCACTTGTTGAGGGACAGGGGGCTCAGCCCCAGCATTTT.

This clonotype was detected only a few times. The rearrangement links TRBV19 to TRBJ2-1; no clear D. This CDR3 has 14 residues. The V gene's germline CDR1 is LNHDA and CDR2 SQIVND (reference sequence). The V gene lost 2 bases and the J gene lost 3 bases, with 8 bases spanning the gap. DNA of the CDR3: TGTGCCAGTAGTATACAGGCTCGCTACAATGAGCAGTTCTTC. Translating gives CASSIQARYNEQFF.

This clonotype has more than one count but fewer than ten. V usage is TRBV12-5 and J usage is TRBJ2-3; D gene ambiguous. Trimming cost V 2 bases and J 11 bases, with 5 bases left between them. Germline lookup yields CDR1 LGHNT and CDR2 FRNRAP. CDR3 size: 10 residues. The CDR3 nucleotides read TGTGCTAGTGGTTTGCTCATGCAGTATTTT. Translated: CASGLLMQYF.

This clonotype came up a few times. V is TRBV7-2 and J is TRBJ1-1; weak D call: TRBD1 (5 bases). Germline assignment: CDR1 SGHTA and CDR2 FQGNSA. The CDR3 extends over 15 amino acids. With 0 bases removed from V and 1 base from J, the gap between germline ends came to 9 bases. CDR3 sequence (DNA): TGTGCCAGCAGCTTAGCGGGACGGGAGAACACTGAAGCTTTCTTT. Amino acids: CASSLAGRENTEAFF.

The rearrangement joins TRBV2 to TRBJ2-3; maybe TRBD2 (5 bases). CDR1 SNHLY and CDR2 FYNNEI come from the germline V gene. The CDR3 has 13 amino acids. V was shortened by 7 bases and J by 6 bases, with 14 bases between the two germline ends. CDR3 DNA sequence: TGTGCCAGCAAGACTACCATTAGGGATACGCAGTATTTT. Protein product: CASKTTIRDTQYF.

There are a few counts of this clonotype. CDR3 residues: CASSLPRTAHYGYTF. CDR3 in DNA: TGTGCCAGTAGCTTACCGCGGACAGCACACTATGGCTACACCTTC. The V call is TRBV19, the J call TRBJ1-2, with D possibly being TRBD1 (6 bases). Germline V gene sequence: CDR1 LNHDA, CDR2 SQIVND (reference sequence). The CDR3 sequence is 15 residues long. Trimming left V 6 bases short and J 3 bases short, with 17 bases between.

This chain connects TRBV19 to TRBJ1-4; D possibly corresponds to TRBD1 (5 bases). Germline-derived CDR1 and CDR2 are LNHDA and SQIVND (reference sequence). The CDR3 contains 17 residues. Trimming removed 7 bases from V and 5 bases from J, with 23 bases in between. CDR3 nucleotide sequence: TGTGCCAGTAACACTATGGCCCGCGGGGCAAGGAATGAAAAACTGTTTTTT. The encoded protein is CASNTMARGARNEKLFF.

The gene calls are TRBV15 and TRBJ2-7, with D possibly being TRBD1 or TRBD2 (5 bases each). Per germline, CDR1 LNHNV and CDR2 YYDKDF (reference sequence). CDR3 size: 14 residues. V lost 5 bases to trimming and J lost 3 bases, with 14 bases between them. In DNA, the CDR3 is TGTGCCACCAGCTACCGGGACGGTTACTACGAGCAGTACTTC. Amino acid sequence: CATSYRDGYYEQYF.